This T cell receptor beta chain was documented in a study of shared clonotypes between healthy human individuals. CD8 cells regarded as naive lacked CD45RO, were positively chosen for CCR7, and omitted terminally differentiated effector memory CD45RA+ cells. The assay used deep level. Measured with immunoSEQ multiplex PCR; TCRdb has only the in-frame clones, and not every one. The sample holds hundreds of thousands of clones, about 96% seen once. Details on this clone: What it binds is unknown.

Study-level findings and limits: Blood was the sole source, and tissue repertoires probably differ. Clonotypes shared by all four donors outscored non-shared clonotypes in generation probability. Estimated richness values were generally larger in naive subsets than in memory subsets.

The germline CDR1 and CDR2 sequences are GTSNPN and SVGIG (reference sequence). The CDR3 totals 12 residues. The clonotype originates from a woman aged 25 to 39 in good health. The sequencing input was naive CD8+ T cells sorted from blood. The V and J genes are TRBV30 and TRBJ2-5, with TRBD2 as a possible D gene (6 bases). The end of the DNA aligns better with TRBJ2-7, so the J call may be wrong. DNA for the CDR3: TGTGCCTGGGATCGGATGGGGGGCGAGCAGTACTTC. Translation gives CAWDRMGGEQYF.